This paragraph covers one T cell receptor (beta chain) sequence. Its target is not known. This record comes from a study of T cell clones after liver transplantation. On the study more broadly: Three of eight recipients were HCV-positive; others had non-autoimmune, non-viral indications. General study findings and limits: Circulating graft-donor-reactive CD4 TCRbeta sequences fell significantly post-transplant in 5 of 8 subjects.

With 4 bases removed from V and 0 bases from J, the gap between germline ends came to 12 bases. CDR1 MNHEY and CDR2 SMNVEV come from the germline V gene (reference sequence). This CDR3 is 16 amino acids long. The repertoire was sequenced with immunoSEQ multiplex PCR; TCRdb's copy has only in-frame clones and lacks some. The sample carries about 51,000 clones, roughly nine tenths recorded once. The genes are TRBV27 and TRBJ2-2, with D perhaps TRBD2 (6 bases). The source material was CD8+ T cells from blood, sampled 12 months after liver transplant. The clonotype originates from a human patient who received a liver transplant. Some T cells may be transferred from the graft donor. CDR3 bases: TGTGCCAGCAGTTCGAGGGACTTCACGAACACCGGGGAGCTGTTTTTT. As protein: CASSSRDFTNTGELFF.